The clone carrying this TCR beta chain was counted at least ten times. Antigen specificity is unknown. This sample is part of a study of CD8 T cells in ankylosing spondylitis. TCRdb reprocessed the 5' RACE reads with MiXCR, giving one entry per CDR3 protein. The data hold 300,000 to 350,000 distinct CDR3 sequences, with roughly 10% observed a single time. Trimming removed 0 bases from V and 10 bases from J; junction bases left unmatched: 9. CDR1 LGHNA and CDR2 YSLEER come from the germline V gene. This CDR3 is built from 15 residues. Study-level findings and limits: Clones linked to disease were reported to show significant enrichment in matched ankylosing spondylitis synovial fluid. Relatively rare in peripheral blood, disease-linked clones were also CD8+. For ankylosing spondylitis blood, a TCR beta motif of about eight highly homologous variants appeared characteristic.

The sample taken for sequencing was blood, either unsorted or a sorted T cell fraction (not recorded which). This receptor was taken from a female donor with ankylosing spondylitis or in good health (not recorded which). This rearrangement joins TRBV4-3 to TRBJ2-1; 7 positions agree with TRBD2. CDR3 sequence reads: CASSQEGTKVGEQFF. DNA of the CDR3: TGCGCCAGCAGCCAAGAAGGGACTAAGGTTGGGGAGCAGTTCTTC.